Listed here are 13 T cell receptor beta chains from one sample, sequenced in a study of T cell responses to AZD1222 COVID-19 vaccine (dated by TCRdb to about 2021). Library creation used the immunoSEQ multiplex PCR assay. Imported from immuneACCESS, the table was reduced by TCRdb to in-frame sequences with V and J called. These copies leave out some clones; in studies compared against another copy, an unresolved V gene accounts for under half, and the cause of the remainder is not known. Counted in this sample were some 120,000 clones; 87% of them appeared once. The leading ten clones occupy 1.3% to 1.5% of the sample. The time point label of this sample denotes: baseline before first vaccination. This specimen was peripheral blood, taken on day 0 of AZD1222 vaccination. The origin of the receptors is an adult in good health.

CDR3 residues: CASSLDRLGGYGYTF. DNA of the CDR3: TGTGCCAGCAGCTTAGACAGGTTAGGAGGATATGGCTACACCTTC. The rearrangement links TRBV7-2 to TRBJ1-2, with D possibly matching TRBD1 (5 bases). Germline loops: CDR1 SGHTA, CDR2 FQGNSA. This CDR3 region has 15 residues. The ends were cut back, 1 base at V and 5 bases at J, with 14 bases in the middle.

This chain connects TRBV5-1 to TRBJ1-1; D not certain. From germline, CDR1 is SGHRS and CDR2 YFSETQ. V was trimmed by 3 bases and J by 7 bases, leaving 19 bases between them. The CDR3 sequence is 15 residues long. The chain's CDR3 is CASSSSTQIRNEAFF. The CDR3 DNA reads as TGCGCCAGCAGCTCTTCGACCCAGATCAGAAATGAAGCTTTCTTT.

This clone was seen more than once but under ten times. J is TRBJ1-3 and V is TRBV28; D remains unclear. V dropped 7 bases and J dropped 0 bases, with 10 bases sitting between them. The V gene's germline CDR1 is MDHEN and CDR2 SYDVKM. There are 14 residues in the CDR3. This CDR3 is CASTPPGSGNTIYF. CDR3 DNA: TGTGCCAGCACCCCCCCGGGCTCTGGAAACACCATATATTTT.

The DNA of the CDR3 is TGCGCCAGCAGCCAAGACTTGGGGGGAGAAAGGCCCCAGCATTTT. Amino acids: CASSQDLGGERPQHF. This sequence joins TRBV4-3 and TRBJ1-5, with D possibly being TRBD1 (5 bases). CDR3 size: 15 residues. V gave up 0 bases and J gave up 9 bases, with 15 bases separating them. The germline V gene encodes CDR1 LGHNA and CDR2 YSLEER.

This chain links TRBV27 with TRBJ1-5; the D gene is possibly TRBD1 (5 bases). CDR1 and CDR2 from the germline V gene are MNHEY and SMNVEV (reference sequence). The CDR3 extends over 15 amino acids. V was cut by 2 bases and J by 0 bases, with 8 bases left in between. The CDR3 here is CASSLRTYSNQPQHF. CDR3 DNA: TGTGCCAGCAGTTTAAGGACATATAGCAATCAGCCCCAGCATTTT.

As DNA, the CDR3 is TGCGCCAGCAGCTTAACGACAGGGGCCAGCTCTGGGGCCAACGTCCTGACTTTC. Encoded protein: CASSLTTGASSGANVLTF. The rearrangement joins TRBV5-1 to TRBJ2-6, with 8 bases matching TRBD1. CDR1 and CDR2 from the germline V gene are SGHRS and YFSETQ. The CDR3 consists of 18 residues. V lost 2 bases, J lost 0 bases, and 7 bases stayed unmatched. Based on the CDR3 plus reference TRBV5-1 and TRBJ2-6, the full variable domain is KAGVTQTPRYLIKTRGQQVTLSCSPISGHRSVSWYQQTPGQGLQFLFEYFSETQRNKGNFPGRFSGRQFSNSRSEMNVSTLELGDSALYLCASSLTTGASSGANVLTFGAGSRLTVL.

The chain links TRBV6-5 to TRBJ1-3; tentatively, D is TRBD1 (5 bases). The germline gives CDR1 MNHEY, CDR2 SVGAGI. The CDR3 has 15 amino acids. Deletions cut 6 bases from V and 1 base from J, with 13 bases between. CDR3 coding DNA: TGTGCCAGCAGGCCCCAAGGGGTATCTGGAAACACCATATATTTT. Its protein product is CASRPQGVSGNTIYF.

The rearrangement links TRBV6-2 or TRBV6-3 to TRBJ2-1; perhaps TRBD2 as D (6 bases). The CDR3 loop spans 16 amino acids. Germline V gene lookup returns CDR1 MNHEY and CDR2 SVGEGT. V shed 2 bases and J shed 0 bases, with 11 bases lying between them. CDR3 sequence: CASSYPLGGSYNEQFF. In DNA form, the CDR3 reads TGTGCCAGCAGTTACCCCCTGGGGGGCTCCTACAATGAGCAGTTCTTC.

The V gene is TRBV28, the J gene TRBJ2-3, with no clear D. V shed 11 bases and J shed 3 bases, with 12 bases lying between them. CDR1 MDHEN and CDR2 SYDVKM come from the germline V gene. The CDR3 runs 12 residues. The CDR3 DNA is TGTGCCGCCTGGGCACGAACAGATACGCAGTATTTT. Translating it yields CAAWARTDTQYF.

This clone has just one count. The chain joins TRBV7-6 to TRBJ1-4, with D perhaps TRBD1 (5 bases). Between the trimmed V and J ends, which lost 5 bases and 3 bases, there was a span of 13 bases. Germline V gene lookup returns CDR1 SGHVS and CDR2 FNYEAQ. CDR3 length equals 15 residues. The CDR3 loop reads CASSPKDRPNEKLFF. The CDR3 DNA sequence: TGTGCCAGCAGCCCCAAAGACAGACCTAATGAAAAACTGTTTTTT.

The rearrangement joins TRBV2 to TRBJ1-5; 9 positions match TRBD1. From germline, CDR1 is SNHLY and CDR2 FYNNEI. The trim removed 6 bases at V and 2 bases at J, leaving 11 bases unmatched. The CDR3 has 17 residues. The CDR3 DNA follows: TGTGCCAGCAGCTTCCGACAGGGGGGTTATGGCAATCAGCCCCAGCATTTT. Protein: CASSFRQGGYGNQPQHF.

For the CDR3, the DNA is TGTGCCAGCAGTTTATTGGTAGCGGGGGAAACAGGAGGAGATACGCAGTATTTT. It specifies CASSLLVAGETGGDTQYF. The chain links TRBV27 to TRBJ2-3; 9 bases line up with TRBD2. This CDR3 contains 18 residues. CDR1 and CDR2 from the germline V gene are MNHEY and SMNVEV (reference sequence). V dropped 1 base and J dropped 5; count of bases not matched to a gene: 13.

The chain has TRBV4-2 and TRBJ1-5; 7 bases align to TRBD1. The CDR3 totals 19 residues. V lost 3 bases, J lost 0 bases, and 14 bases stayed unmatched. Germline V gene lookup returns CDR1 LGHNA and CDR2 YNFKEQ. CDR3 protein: CASSQDTGTVAYSNQPQHF. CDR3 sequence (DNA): TGTGCCAGCAGCCAGGATACCGGGACAGTCGCCTATAGCAATCAGCCCCAGCATTTT.